This T cell receptor (beta chain) was observed in a study of blood T cell repertoires in COVID-19. Background on the study: The study drew acute and convalescent COVID-19 samples from the United States, Italy and Spain. PBMCs, B-cell-depleted T cells, or T cells provided the cDNA or gDNA that made up the material.

Original data processing: Amplified reference gene primers provided the basis for estimating nucleated cell counts. Assay: immunoSEQ multiplex PCR; the TCRdb copy retains only in-frame clones and omits some. V, J and clone size derive from that table, while D and trimming were established from the DNA sequence. The sample lists 70,000 or so clones, 70% to 90% occurring once. The CDR3 length is 15 residues. V gave up 8 bases and J gave up 3 bases; unmatched junction bases: 7. Germline loops: CDR1 LGHDT, CDR2 YNNKEL (reference sequence). The sequencing input was peripheral blood. The V call is TRBV3-1 (or the pseudogene TRBV3-2), the J call TRBJ2-3, with TRBD2 matching over 11 bases. The clonotype was recovered from a man aged 45-65 years with acute or convalescent COVID-19. This CDR3 is CASGPTSGATDTQYF. The CDR3 nucleotides read TGTGCCAGCGGCCCGACTAGCGGGGCGACAGATACGCAGTATTTT.